This TCR beta chain was found in a study of blood T cell repertoires in COVID-19. Study-wide context: Material from acute and convalescent COVID-19 was sourced from the United States, Italy and Spain.

In the original processing: Amplification of reference gene primers provided the estimated nucleated cell counts. Generated by immunoSEQ multiplex PCR, the TCRdb table keeps only in-frame clones and is missing some. That table is the source of V, J and clone size, and D and trimming were worked out from the DNA. The sample lists 140,000 or so clones; 80% were seen once. Trimming at V came to 4 bases and at J to 6 bases, leaving 5 bases not matched to a gene. CDR1 and CDR2 (germline): MDHEN, SYDVKM. The CDR3 contains 14 residues. The V call is TRBV28, the J call TRBJ2-5, with 10 bases aligning to TRBD2. Sequenced material: peripheral blood. The source is a woman between 50 and 59 years old with acute or convalescent COVID-19. DNA for the CDR3: TGTGCCAGCAGTTGGTCTAGCGGGGGTCAGACCCAGTACTTC. It specifies CASSWSSGGQTQYF.